A single T cell receptor beta chain is shown here with its context. What it recognizes is unknown. The data were obtained in a study of cytomegalovirus exposure and HLA in healthy donors. Study conclusions and caveats: Many donors carried some public TCRs, although rarity characterized most TCR sequences. Researchers counted about 150 TCR beta chains as cytomegalovirus-associated. Subsequent analysis found a tendency for first-cohort TCR clusters to co-occur within the 120 or so validation repertoires.

TCRdb's copy holds only in-frame clones and misses some; the assay was immunoSEQ multiplex PCR. The sample carries some 170,000 clones, around four fifths recorded once. The CDR3 runs to 16 residues. Germline V CDR1 and CDR2: SGHTA, FQGNSA. V was trimmed by 1 base and J by 3 bases, leaving 13 bases between them. While the first cohort had fewer than 850 subjects, the donors belonged to the separate validation cohort of 120 subjects. The origin of this receptor is a young man in good health and CMV-seropositive. V and J are TRBV7-2 and TRBJ1-5; D possibly corresponds to TRBD1 (5 bases). The specimen sequenced was PBMCs. The DNA of the CDR3 is TGTGCCAGCAGCTTAGGTCTAGGGGAACCCAATCAGCCCCAGCATTTT. Translating gives CASSLGLGEPNQPQHF.